This TCR beta chain comes out of a study of blood T cell repertoires in COVID-19. Study summary: Sources were T cells, B-cell-depleted T cells, or PBMCs; the material itself was cDNA or gDNA.

TCRdb's copy holds only in-frame clones and misses some; the assay was immunoSEQ multiplex PCR. The sample shows approximately 300,000 clones, around 92% of them seen only once. Germline V gene sequence: CDR1 GTSNPN, CDR2 SVGIG (reference sequence). The length of the CDR3 is 11 residues. The V segment lost 8 bases and the J segment 6 bases; nucleotides outside the gene matches: 5. Participants reported their clinical history, and cohort assignment relied on those reports. This receptor was obtained from a woman aged 25 to 39 who had recovered from COVID-19. What was sequenced was PBMCs or T cells enriched from blood (not recorded which). This chain connects TRBV30 to TRBJ1-2; TRBD1 aligns across 8 bases. The CDR3 protein is CAIGQGHGYTF. In nucleotides, the CDR3 is TGTGCCATAGGACAGGGCCATGGCTACACCTTC.